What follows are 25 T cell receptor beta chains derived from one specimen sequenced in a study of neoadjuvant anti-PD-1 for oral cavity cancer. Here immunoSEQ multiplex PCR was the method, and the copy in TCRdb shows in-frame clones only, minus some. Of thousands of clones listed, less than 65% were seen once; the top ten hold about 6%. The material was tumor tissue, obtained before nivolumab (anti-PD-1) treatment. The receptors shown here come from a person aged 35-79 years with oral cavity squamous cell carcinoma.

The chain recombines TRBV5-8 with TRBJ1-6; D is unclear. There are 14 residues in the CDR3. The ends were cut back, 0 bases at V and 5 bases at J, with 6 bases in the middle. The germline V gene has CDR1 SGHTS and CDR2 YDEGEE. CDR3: CASSLDTDNSPLHF. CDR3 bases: TGTGCCAGCAGCTTGGATACAGATAATTCACCCCTCCACTTT.

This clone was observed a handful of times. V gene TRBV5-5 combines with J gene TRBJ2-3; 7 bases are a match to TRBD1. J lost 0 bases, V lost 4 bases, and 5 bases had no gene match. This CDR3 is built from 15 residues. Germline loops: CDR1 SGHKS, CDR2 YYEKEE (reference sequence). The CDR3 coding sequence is TGTGCCAGCAGCCCGACAGGGCATAGCACAGATACGCAGTATTTT. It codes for CASSPTGHSTDTQYF.

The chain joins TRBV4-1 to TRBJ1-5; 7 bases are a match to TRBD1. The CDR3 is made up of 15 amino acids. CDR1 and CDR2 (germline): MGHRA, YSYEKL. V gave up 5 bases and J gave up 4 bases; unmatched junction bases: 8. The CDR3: CASSIRTGLNQPQHF. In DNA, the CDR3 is TGCGCCAGCAGCATACGGACAGGTTTGAATCAGCCCCAGCATTTT.

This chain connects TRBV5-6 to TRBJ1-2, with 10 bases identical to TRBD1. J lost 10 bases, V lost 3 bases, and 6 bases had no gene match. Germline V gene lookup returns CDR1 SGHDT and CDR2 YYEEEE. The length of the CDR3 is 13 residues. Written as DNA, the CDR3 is TGTGCCAGCAGCTCCGGACAGGGGGAGGTCTACACCTTC. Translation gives CASSSGQGEVYTF.

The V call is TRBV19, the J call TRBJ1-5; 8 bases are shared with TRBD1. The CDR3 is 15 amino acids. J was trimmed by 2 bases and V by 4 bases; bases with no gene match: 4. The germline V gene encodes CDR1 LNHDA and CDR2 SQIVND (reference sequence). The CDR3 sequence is CASSREDRGNQPQHF. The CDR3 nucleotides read TGTGCCAGTAGTAGAGAGGACAGGGGCAATCAGCCCCAGCATTTT.

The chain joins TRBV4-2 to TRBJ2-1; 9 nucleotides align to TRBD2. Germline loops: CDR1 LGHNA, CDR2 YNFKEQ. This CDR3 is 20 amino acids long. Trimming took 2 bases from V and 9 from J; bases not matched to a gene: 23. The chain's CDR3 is CASSQLGNSLGVAGAGEQFF. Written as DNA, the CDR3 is TGTGCCAGCAGCCAATTGGGGAACTCATTGGGGGTAGCGGGAGCCGGTGAGCAGTTCTTC.

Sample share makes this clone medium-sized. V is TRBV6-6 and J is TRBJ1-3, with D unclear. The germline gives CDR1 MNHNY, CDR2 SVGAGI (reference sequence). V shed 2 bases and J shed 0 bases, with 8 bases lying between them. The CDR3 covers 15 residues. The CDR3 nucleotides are TGTGCCAGCAGTTACGACGGCCTCTCTGGAAACACCATATATTTT. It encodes CASSYDGLSGNTIYF.

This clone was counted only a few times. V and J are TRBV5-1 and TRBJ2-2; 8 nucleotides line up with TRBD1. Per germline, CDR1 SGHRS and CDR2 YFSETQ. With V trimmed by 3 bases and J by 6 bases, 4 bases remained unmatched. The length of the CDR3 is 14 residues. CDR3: CASSSGGASGELFF. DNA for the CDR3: TGCGCCAGCAGCTCAGGGGGCGCATCCGGGGAGCTGTTTTTT.

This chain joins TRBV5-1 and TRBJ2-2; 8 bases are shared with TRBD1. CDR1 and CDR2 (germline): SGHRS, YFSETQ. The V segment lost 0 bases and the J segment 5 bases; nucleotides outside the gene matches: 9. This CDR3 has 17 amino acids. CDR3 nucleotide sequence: TGCGCCAGCAGCTTGGTGCAGGGGGCGCGTCAGACCGGGGAGCTGTTTTTT. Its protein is CASSLVQGARQTGELFF.

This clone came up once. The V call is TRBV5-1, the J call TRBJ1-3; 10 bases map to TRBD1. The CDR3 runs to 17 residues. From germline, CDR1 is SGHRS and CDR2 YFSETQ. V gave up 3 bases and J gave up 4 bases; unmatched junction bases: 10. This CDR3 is CASSWALGTGAGNTIYF. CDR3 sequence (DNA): TGCGCCAGCAGCTGGGCCCTCGGGACAGGGGCCGGAAACACCATATATTTT.

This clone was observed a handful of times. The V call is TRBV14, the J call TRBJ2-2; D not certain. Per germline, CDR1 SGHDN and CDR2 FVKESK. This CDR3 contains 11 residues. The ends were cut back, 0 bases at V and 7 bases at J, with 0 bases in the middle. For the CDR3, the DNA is TGTGCCAGCAGCCAAGACGGGGAGCTGTTTTTT. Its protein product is CASSQDGELFF.

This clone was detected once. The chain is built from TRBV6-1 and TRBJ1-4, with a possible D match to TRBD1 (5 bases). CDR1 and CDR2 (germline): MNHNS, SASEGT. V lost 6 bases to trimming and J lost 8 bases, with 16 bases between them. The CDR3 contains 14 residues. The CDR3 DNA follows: TGTGCCAGCAGCCCAGGGATCACGGGAGAAAAACTGTTTTTT. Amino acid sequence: CASSPGITGEKLFF.

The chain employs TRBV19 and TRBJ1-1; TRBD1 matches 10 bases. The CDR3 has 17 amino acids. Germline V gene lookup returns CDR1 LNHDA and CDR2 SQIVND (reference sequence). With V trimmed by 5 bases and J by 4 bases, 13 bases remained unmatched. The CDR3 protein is CASSSLNRDRGGTEAFF. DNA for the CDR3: TGTGCCAGTAGTTCACTAAACCGGGACAGGGGAGGCACTGAAGCTTTCTTT.

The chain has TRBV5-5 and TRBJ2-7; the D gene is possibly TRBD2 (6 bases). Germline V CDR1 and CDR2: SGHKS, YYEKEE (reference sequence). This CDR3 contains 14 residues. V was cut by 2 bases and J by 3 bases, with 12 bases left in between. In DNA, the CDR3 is TGTGCCAGCAGCTTCTCGGGACTGGGCTACGAGCAGTACTTC. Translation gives CASSFSGLGYEQYF.

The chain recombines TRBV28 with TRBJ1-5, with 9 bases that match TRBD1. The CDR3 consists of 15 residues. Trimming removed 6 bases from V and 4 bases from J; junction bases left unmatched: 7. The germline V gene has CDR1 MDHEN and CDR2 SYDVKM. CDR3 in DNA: TGTGCCAGCAGACTACAGGGGGCAAAAAATCAGCCCCAGCATTTT. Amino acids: CASRLQGAKNQPQHF.

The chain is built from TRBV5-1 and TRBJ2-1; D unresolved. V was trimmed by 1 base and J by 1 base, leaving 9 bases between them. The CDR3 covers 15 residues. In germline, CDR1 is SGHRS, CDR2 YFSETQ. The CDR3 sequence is CASSLSLQSYNEQFF. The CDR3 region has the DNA TGCGCCAGCAGCTTGTCACTGCAATCCTACAATGAGCAGTTCTTC.

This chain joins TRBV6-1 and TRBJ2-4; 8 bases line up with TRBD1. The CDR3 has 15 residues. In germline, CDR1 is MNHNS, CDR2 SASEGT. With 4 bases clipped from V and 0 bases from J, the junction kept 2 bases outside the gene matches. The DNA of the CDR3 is TGTGCCAGCAGTGGACAGGGGAGAGCCAAAAACATTCAGTACTTC. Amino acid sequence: CASSGQGRAKNIQYF.

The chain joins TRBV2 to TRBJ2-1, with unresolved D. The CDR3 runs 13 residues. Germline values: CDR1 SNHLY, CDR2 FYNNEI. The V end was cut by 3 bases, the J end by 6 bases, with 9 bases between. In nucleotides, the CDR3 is TGTGCCAGCAGTGACTCCTTCCGCAATGAGCAGTTCTTC. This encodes CASSDSFRNEQFF.

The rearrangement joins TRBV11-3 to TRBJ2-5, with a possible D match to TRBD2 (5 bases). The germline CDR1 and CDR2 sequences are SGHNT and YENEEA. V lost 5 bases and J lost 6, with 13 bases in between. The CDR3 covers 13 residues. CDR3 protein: CASSQPGGQTQYF. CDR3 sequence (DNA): TGTGCCAGCAGCCAACCCGGCGGGCAGACCCAGTACTTC.

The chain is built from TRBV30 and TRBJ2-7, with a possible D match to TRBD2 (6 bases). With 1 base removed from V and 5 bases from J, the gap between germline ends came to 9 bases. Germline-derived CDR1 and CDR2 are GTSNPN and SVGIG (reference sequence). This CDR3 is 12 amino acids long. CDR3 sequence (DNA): TGTGCCTGGAGTGGAGGCGGGAACGAGCAGTACTTC. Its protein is CAWSGGGNEQYF.

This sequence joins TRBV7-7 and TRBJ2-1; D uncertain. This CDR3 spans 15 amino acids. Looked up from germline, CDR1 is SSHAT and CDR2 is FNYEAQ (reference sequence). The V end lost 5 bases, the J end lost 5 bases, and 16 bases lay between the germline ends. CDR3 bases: TGTGCCAGCAGCCCCGGTCTGACAACAAACAATGAGCAGTTCTTC. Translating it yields CASSPGLTTNNEQFF.

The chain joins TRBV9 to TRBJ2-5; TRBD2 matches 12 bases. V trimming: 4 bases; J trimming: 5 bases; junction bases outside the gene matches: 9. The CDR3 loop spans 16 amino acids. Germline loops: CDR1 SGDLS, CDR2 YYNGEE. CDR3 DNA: TGTGCCAGCAGCACCCGACTAGCGGGAGAGAGGGAGACCCAGTACTTC. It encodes CASSTRLAGERETQYF. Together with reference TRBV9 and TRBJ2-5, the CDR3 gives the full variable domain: DSGVTQTPKHLITATGQRVTLRCSPRSGDLSVYWYQQSLDQGLQFLIQYYNGEERAKGNILERFSAQQFPDLHSELNLSSLELGDSALYFCASSTRLAGERETQYFGPGTRLLVL.

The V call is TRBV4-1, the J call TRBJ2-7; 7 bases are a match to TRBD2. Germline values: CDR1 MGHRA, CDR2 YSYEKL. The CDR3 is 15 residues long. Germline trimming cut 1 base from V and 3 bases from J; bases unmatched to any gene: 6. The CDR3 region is CASSQASGGRYEQYF. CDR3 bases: TGCGCCAGCAGCCAAGCCTCGGGGGGTCGCTACGAGCAGTACTTC.

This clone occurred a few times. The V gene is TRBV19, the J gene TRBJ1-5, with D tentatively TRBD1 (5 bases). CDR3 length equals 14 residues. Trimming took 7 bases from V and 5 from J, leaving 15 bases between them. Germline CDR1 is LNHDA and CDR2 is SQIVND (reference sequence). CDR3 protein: CASTPRGGDQPQHF. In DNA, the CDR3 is TGTGCCAGTACTCCCCGCGGGGGGGATCAGCCCCAGCATTTT.

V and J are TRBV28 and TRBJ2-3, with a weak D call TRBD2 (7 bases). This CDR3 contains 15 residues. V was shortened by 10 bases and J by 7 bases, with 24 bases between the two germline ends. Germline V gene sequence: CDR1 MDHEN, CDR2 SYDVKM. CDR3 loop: CATHPGGPGTNTQYF. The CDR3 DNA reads TGTGCCACCCATCCCGGGGGGCCGGGCACGAATACGCAGTATTTT.